This TCR beta chain was retrieved from a study of lymphopenia after photon versus proton radiotherapy. Findings of the study overall: Better survival with proton therapy was suggested as possible, not demonstrated. In patients who died, overall survival fell as post-nadir TCR diversity dropped more. Post-nadir diversity loss with photons came from oligoclonal expansion, particularly CD8+ Temra cells. Under photons, naive T cells and diversity fell while effector/memory populations rose.

Per the germline V gene, CDR1 is LNHDA and CDR2 is SQIVND (reference sequence). This CDR3 spans 17 amino acids. The V segment lost 10 bases and the J segment 4 bases; nucleotides outside the gene matches: 18. The method was immunoSEQ multiplex PCR; TCRdb's version includes in-frame clones alone and lacks a portion of them. The sample contains roughly 25,000 clones, roughly nine tenths of which appear only once. This clone was seen once. No antigen is known for it. The input for sequencing was peripheral blood, taken from a patient treated with photon-based radiotherapy. The chain recombines TRBV19 with TRBJ1-5; 8 positions match TRBD1. The origin of this receptor is a woman in her 50s with cholangiocarcinoma. This CDR3 reads CATGQGGIRGINQPQHF. The CDR3 DNA sequence: TGTGCCACCGGACAGGGTGGCATTCGCGGGATTAATCAGCCCCAGCATTTT.